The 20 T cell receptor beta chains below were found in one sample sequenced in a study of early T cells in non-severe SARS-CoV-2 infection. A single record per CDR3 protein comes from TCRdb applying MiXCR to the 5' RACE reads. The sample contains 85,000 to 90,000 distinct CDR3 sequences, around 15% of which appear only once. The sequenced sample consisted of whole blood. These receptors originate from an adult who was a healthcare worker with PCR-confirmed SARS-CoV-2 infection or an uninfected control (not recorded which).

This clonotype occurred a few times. This chain's CDR3 is CASSRQSYPYEQYF. The CDR3 coding sequence is TGTGCCAGCAGCCGACAGTCATACCCCTACGAGCAGTACTTC. The V call is TRBV3-1, the J call TRBJ2-7, with D possibly being TRBD1 (5 bases). Germline lookup yields CDR1 LGHDT and CDR2 YNNKEL (reference sequence). The CDR3 has 14 residues. Trimming removed 4 bases from V and 2 bases from J, with 12 bases in between.

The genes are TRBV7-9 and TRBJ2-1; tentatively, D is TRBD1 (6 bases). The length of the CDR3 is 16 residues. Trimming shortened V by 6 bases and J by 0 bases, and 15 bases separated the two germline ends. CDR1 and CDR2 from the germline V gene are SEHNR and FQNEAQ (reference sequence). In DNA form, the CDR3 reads TGTGCCAGCAGAACGGTAGGGGGTAGCTCCTACAATGAGCAGTTCTTC. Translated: CASRTVGGSSYNEQFF.

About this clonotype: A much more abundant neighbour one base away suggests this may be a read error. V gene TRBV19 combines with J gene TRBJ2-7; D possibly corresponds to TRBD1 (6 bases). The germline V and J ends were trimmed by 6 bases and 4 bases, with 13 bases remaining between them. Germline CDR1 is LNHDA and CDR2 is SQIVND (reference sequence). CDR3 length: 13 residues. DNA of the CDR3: TGTGCCAGTAGCCTGGGACATCAATACGAGCAGTACTTC. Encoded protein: CASSLGHQYEQYF.

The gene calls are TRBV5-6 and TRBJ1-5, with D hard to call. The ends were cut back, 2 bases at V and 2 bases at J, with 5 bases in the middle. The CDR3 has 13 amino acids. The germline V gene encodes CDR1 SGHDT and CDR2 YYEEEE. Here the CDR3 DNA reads TGTGCCAGCAGCTTTTCTGGCAATCAGCCCCAGCATTTT. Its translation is CASSFSGNQPQHF.

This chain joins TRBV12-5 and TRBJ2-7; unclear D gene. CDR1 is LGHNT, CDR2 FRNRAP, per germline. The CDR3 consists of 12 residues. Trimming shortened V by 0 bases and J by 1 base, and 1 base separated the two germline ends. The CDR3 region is CASGLVSYEQYF. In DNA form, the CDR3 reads TGTGCTAGTGGTTTGGTATCCTACGAGCAGTACTTC.

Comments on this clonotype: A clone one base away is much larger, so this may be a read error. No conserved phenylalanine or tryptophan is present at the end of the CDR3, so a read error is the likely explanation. The CDR3 is CASSVLGQGSEKLFY. Here the CDR3 DNA reads TGTGCCAGCAGCGTCTTGGGACAGGGAAGTGAAAAACTGTTTTAT. The chain employs TRBV25-1 and TRBJ1-4; 9 bases fit TRBD1. Unmatched junction bases numbered 9, after V lost 6 bases and J lost 7 bases. Per the germline V gene, CDR1 is MGHDK and CDR2 is SYGVNS. There are 15 residues in the CDR3.

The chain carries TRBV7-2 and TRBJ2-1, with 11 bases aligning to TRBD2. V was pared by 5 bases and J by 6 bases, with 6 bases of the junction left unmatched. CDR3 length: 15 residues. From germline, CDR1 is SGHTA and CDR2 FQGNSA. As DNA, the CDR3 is TGTGCCAGCAGCCCCGGGACTAGCGGAGCCAATGAGCAGTTCTTC. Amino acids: CASSPGTSGANEQFF.

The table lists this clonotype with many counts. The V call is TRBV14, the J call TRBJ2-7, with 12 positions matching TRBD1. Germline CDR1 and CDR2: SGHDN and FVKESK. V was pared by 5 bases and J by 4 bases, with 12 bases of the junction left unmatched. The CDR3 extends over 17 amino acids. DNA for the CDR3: TGTGCCAGCAGCTTAAGAACCGGGACAGGGGGCAAATACGAGCAGTACTTC. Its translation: CASSLRTGTGGKYEQYF.

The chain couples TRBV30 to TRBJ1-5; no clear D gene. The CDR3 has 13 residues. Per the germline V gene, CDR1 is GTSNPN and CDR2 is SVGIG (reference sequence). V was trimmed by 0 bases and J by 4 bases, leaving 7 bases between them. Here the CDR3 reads CAWSVVGNQPQHF. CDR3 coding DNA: TGTGCCTGGAGTGTTGTGGGGAATCAGCCCCAGCATTTT.

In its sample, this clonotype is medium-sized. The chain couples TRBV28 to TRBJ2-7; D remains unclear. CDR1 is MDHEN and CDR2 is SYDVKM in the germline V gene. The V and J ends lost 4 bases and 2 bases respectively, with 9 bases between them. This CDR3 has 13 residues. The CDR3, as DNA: TGTGCCAGCAGTTACTTATCGACCTACGAGCAGTACTTC. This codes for CASSYLSTYEQYF.

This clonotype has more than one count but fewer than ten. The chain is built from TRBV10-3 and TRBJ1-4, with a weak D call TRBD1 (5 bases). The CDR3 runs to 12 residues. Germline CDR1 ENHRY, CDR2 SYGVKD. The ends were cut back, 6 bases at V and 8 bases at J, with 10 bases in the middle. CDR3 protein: CAIRGVEEKLFF. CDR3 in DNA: TGTGCCATCAGAGGGGTTGAGGAAAAACTGTTTTTT.

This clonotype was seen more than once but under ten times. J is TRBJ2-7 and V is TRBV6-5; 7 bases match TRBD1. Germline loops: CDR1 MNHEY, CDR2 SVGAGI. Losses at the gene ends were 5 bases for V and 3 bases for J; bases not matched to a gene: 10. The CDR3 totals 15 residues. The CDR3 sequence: CASSPQAGGIYEQYF. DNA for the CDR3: TGTGCCAGCAGTCCCCAGGCAGGGGGTATCTACGAGCAGTACTTC.

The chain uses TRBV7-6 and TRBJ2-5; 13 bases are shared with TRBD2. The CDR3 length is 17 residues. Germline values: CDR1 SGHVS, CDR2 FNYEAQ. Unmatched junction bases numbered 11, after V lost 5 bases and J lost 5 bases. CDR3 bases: TGTGCCAGCAGCCACGGACTAGCGGGAGCGCCGAGGGAGACCCAGTACTTC. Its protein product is CASSHGLAGAPRETQYF.

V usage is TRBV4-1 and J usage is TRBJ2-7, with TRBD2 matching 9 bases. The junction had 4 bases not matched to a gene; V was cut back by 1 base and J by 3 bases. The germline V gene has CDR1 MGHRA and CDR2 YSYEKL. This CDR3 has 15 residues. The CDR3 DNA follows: TGCGCCAGCAGCCAAGGGGCTAGCGGGATCTACGAGCAGTACTTC. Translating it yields CASSQGASGIYEQYF.

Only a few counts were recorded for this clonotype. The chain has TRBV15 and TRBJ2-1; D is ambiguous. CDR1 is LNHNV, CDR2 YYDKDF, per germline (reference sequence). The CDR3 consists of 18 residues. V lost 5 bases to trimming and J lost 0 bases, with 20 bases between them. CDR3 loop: CATSQPTPPRSSYNEQFF. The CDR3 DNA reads TGTGCCACCAGCCAACCCACCCCTCCCCGAAGCTCCTACAATGAGCAGTTCTTC.

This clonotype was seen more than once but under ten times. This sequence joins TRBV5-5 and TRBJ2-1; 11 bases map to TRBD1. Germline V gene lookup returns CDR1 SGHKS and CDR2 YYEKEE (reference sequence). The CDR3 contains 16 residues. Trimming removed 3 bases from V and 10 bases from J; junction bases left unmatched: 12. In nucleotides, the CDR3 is TGTGCCAGCAGCTCGATCGGACAGGGGGCGCCTAGGGAGCAGTTCTTC. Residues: CASSSIGQGAPREQFF.

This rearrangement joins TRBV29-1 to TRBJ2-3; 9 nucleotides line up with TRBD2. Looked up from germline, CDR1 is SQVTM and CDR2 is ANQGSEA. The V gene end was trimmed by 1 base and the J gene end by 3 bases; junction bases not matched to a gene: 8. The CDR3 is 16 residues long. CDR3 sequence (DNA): TGCAGCGTTGAAGGTGAAGCGGGAGGTACGACAGATACGCAGTATTTT. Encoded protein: CSVEGEAGGTTDTQYF.

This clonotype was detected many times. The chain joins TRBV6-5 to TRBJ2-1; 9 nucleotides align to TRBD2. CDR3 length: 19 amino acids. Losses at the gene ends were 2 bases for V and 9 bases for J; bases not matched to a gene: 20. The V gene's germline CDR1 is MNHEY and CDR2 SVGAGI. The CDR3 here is CASSYQSGLFAGGEGEQFF. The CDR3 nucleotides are TGTGCCAGCAGTTACCAATCGGGCCTCTTTGCGGGAGGGGAGGGTGAGCAGTTCTTC.

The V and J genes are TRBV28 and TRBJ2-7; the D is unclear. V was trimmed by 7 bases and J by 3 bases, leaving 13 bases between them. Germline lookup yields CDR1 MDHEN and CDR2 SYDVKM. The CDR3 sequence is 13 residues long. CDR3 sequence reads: CASTPPGLYEQYF. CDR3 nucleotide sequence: TGTGCCAGCACCCCCCCTGGGCTCTACGAGCAGTACTTC. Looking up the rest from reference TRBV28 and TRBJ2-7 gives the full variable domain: DVKVTQSSRYLVKRTGEKVFLECVQDMDHENMFWYRQDPGLGLRLIYFSYDVKMKEKGDIPEGYSVSREKKERFSLILESASTNQTSMYLCASTPPGLYEQYFGPGTRLTVT.

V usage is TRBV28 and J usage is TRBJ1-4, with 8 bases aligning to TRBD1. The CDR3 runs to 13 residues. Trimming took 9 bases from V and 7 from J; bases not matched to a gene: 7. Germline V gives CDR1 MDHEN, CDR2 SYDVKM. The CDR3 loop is CASSGGASEKLFF. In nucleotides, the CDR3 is TGTGCCAGTTCAGGGGGCGCAAGTGAAAAACTGTTTTTT. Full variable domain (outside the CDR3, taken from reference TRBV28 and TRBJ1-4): DVKVTQSSRYLVKRTGEKVFLECVQDMDHENMFWYRQDPGLGLRLIYFSYDVKMKEKGDIPEGYSVSREKKERFSLILESASTNQTSMYLCASSGGASEKLFFGSGTQLSVL.